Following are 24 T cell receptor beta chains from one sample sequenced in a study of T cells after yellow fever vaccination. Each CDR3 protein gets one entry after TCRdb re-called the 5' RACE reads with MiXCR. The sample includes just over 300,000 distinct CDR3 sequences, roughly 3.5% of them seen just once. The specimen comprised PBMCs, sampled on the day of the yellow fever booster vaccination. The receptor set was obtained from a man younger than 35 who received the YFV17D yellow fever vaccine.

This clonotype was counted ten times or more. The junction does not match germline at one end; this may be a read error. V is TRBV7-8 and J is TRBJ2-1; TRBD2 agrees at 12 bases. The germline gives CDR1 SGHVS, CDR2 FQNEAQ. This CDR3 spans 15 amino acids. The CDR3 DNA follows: TGTGCCAGCAGCTTCAGGCGAACTAGCGGGGGGCCGGTAGTCTTC. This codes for CASSFRRTSGGPVVF.

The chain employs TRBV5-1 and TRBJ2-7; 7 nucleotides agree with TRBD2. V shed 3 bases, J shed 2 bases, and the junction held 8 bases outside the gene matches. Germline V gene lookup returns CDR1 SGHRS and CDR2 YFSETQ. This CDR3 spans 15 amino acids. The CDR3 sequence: CASSYAGTNAYEQYF. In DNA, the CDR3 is TGCGCCAGCAGCTACGCCGGGACTAACGCCTACGAGCAGTACTTC.

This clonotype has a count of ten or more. For the CDR3, the DNA is TGTGCCAGCAGCTCCCAACGGGTGGAAGGCTACACCTTC. Its protein is CASSSQRVEGYTF. The rearrangement uses TRBV7-8 and TRBJ1-2; D unclear. This CDR3 spans 13 amino acids. From germline, CDR1 is SGHVS and CDR2 FQNEAQ. The ends were cut back, 4 bases at V and 8 bases at J, with 14 bases in the middle.

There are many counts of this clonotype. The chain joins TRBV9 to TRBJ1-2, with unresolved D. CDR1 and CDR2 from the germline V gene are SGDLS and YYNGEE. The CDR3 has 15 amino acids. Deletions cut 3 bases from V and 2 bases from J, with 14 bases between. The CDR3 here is CASSEARELNYGYTF. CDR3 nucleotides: TGTGCCAGCAGCGAAGCAAGGGAATTGAACTATGGCTACACCTTC.

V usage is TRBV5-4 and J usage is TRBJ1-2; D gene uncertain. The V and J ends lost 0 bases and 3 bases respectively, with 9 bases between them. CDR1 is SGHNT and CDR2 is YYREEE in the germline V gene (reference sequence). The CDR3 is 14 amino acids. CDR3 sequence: CASSLVRQDYGYTF. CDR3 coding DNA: TGTGCCAGCAGCTTGGTTAGACAAGACTATGGCTACACCTTC. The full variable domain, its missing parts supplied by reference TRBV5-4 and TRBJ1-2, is ETGVTQSPTHLIKTRGQQVTLRCSSQSGHNTVSWYQQALGQGPQFIFQYYREEENGRGNFPPRFSGLQFPNYSSELNVNALELDDSALYLCASSLVRQDYGYTFGSGTRLTVV.

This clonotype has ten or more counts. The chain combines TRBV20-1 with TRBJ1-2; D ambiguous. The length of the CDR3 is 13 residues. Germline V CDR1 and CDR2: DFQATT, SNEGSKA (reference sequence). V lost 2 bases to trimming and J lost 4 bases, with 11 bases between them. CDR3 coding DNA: TGCAGTGCTAGACCGCAGGATTTCTATGGCTACACCTTC. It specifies CSARPQDFYGYTF.

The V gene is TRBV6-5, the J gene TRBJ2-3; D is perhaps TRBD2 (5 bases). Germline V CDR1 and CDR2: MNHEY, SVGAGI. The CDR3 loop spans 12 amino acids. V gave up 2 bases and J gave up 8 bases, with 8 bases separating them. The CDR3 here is CASSYRAGTQYF. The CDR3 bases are TGTGCCAGCAGTTACAGGGCGGGTACGCAGTATTTT.

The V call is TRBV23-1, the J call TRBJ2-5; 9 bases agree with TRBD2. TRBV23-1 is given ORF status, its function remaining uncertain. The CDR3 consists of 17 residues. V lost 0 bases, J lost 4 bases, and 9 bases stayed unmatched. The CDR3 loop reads CASSQSPERGAGETQYF. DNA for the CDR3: TGCGCCAGCAGTCAATCGCCTGAGCGGGGGGCGGGAGAGACCCAGTACTTC.

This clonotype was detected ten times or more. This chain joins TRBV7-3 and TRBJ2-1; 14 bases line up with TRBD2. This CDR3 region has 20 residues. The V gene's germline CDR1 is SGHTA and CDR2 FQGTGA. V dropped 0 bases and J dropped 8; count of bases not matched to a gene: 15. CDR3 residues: CASSLTMGLAGEGMGDEQFF. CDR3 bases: TGTGCCAGCAGCTTAACCATGGGACTAGCGGGGGAGGGCATGGGAGATGAGCAGTTCTTC.

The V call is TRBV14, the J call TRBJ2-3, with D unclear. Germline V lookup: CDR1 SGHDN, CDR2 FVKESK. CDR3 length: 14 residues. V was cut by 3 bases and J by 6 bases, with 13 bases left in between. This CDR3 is CASSQIKDGDTQYF. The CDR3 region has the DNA TGTGCCAGCAGCCAGATAAAGGACGGGGATACGCAGTATTTT. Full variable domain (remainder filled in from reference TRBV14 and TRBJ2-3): EAGVTQFPSHSVIEKGQTVTLRCDPISGHDNLYWYRRVMGKEIKFLLHFVKESKQDESGMPNNRFLAERTGGTYSTLKVQPAELEDSGVYFCASSQIKDGDTQYFGPGTRLTVL.

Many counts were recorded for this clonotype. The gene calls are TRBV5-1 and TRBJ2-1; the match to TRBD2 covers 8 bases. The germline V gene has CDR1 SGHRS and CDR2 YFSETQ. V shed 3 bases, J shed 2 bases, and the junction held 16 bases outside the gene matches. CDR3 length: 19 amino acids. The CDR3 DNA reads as TGCGCCAGCAGCTCCCTAGCGGGCTCAGCAGTTCACACCTACAATGAGCAGTTCTTC. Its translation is CASSSLAGSAVHTYNEQFF.

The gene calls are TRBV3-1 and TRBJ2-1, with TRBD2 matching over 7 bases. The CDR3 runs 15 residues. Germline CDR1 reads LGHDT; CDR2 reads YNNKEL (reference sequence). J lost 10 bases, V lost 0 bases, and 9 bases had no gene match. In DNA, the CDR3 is TGTGCCAGCAGCCAAGACTCACGCGGGGGTTCGGAGCAGTTCTTC. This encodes CASSQDSRGGSEQFF.

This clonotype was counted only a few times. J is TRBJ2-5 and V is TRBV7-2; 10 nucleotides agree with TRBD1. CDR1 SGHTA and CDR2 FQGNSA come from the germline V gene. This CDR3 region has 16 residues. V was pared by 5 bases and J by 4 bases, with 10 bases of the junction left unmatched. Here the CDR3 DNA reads TGTGCCAGCAGCCTCGGGACAGGGGCCCCCTCAGAGACCCAGTACTTC. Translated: CASSLGTGAPSETQYF.

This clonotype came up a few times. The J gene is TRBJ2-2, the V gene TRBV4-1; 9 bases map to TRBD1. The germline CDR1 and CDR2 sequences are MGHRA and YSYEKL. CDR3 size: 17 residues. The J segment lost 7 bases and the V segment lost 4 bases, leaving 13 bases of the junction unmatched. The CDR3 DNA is TGCGCCAGCAGCCCCCCCTCGGAACAGGGGGCTTTCGGGGAGCTGTTTTTT. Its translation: CASSPPSEQGAFGELFF.

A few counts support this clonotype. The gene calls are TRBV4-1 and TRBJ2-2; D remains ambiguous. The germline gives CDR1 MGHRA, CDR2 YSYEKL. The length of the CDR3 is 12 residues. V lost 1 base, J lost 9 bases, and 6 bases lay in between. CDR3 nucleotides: TGCGCCAGCAGCCAAGTTACGAGGGAGCTGTTTTTT. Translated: CASSQVTRELFF.

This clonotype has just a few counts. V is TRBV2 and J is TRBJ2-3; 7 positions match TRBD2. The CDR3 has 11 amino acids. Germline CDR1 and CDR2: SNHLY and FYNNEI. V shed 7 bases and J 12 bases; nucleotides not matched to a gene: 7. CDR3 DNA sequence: TGTGCCAGCAAGGGAGGGGCCCTACAGTATTTT. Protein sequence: CASKGGALQYF.

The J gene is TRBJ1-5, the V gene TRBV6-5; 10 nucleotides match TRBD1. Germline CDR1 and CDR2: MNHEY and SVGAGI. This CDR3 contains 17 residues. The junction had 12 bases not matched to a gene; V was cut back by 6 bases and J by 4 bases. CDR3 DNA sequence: TGTGCCAGCAGGACAGGGGGCGCAGTGGCGGGAAATCAGCCCCAGCATTTT. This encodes CASRTGGAVAGNQPQHF.

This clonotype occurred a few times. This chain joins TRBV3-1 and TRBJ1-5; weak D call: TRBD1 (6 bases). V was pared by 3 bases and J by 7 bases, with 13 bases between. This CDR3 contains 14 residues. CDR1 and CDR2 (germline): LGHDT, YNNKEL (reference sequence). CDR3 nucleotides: TGTGCCAGCAGCCACACACAGGGTGGACAGCCCCAGCATTTT. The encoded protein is CASSHTQGGQPQHF.

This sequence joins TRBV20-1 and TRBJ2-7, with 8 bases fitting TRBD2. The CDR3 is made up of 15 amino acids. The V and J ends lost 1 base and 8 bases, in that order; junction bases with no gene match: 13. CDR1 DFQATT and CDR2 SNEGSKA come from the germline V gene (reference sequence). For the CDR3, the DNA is TGCAGTGCTAGAGGTGGACTAAGCGGGGGATCTCAGCAGTACTTC. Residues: CSARGGLSGGSQQYF.

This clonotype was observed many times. CDR3: CASSLFNSPNSPLHF. DNA of the CDR3: TGTGCCAGCAGCTTATTTAACAGCCCTAATTCACCCCTCCACTTT. The genes are TRBV11-2 and TRBJ1-6; no reliable D call. This CDR3 is built from 15 residues. Germline V CDR1 and CDR2: SGHAT, FQNNGV. Trimming pared 2 bases from V and 6 bases from J, leaving 11 bases between.

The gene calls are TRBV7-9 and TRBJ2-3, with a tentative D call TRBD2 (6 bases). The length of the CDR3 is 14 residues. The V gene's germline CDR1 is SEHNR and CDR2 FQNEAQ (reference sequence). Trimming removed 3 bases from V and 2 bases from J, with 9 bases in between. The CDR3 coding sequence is TGTGCCAGCAGCTTCCGGGGGAACACAGATACGCAGTATTTT. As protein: CASSFRGNTDTQYF.

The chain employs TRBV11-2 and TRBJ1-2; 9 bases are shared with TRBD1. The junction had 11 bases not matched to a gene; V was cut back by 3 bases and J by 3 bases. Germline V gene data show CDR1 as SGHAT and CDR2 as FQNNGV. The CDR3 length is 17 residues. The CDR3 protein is CASSFRTGGGLDYGYTF. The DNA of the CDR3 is TGTGCCAGCAGCTTTCGAACAGGGGGCGGATTGGACTATGGCTACACCTTC.

Here the CDR3 DNA reads TGTGCCAGCAGCCGAGCGAACGGGGTCGGCACCTTC. Amino acids: CASSRANGVGTF. The chain carries TRBV14 and TRBJ1-2; no clear D gene. Germline V gives CDR1 SGHDN, CDR2 FVKESK. The CDR3 sequence is 12 residues long. V lost 4 bases and J 13 bases, leaving 16 bases between the germline ends.

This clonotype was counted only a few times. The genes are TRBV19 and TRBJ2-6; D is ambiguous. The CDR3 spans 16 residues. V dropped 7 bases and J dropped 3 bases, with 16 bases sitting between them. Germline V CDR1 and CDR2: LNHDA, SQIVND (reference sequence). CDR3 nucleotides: TGTGCCAGTACGTCAGGCTTTCAAGGTGGGGCCAACGTCCTGACTTTC. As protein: CASTSGFQGGANVLTF.